In this sample, the clone carrying this TCR beta chain turned up a few times. Its antigen is undetermined. In TCRdb, the 5' RACE reads were re-called with MiXCR into one record per CDR3 protein. The sample carries hundreds of thousands of distinct CDR3 sequences, 20% recorded once. This sample is part of a study of T-cell memory formation after mild COVID-19. As for the study in general: Clusters were largely donor specific. Study results and caveats: CD8+ contracting clones occupied EMRA, while CD4+ ones occupied mainly CM and EM. Clones that contracted from day 15 to 85 had balanced CD4/CD8; later expanders were CD4+ biased. Cross-reactive memory apparently joined, as some responding clones appeared in pre-infection memory.

CDR3 size: 14 residues. The junction had 9 bases not matched to a gene; V was cut back by 7 bases and J by 4 bases. Specimen: PBMCs or a T cell subset sorted from them (not recorded which). The V gene is TRBV23-1, the J gene TRBJ2-5; the match to TRBD1 covers 7 bases. TRBV23-1 qualifies as an ORF whose function is uncertain. The sequence was collected from an adult woman who had mild COVID-19 (a few samples of this study predate the infection). Cell type and time point are not known. This CDR3 reads CASTDRVNRETQYF. DNA of the CDR3: TGCGCCAGCACCGACAGGGTAAATCGAGAGACCCAGTACTTC.